This entry features one T cell receptor (beta chain) sequence. Its antigen is not known. This sample was included in a study of cytomegalovirus exposure and HLA in healthy donors. The wider study: Earlier work reported about 110 million unique TCR beta sequences from 170 million or so T cells.

Whole-study results and caveats: A few of the chains that were CMV-associated were confirmed in vitro to be specific for CMV antigens.

The PCR ran on 60 Vbeta and 13 Jbeta primers. Generated by immunoSEQ multiplex PCR, the TCRdb table keeps only in-frame clones and is missing some. The table has 120,000 or so clones, around 79% seen once. From germline, CDR1 is SEHNR and CDR2 FQNEAQ (reference sequence). The CDR3 runs 13 residues. The junction had 2 bases not matched to a gene; V was cut back by 3 bases and J by 5 bases. The source of this sequence is a woman aged 40 to 55 in good health and CMV-seronegative. The V gene is TRBV7-9, the J gene TRBJ2-7; 9 bases match TRBD1. The sequenced material came from PBMCs. CDR3 residues: CASSLGQGNEQYF. The CDR3 DNA is TGTGCCAGCAGCTTGGGACAGGGCAACGAGCAGTACTTC.